This T cell receptor beta chain was observed in a study of T cells in Graves' hyperthyroidism and ophthalmopathy. Whole-study context: It was at initial diagnosis, before any treatment, that peripheral blood was collected.

Germline V lookup: CDR1 SQVTM, CDR2 ANQGSEA. This CDR3 spans 13 amino acids. Trimming left V 3 bases short and J 2 bases short, with 10 bases between. This clonotype was recorded at least ten times. Researchers took RNA transcripts and amplified the TCR beta CDR3 regions from them. The HTBI set primed first-round TCR CDR3 RT-PCR. From the multiplex PCR reads, TCRdb called clonotypes with MiXCR, one entry per CDR3 protein. The sample contains almost 350,000 distinct CDR3 sequences, about a sixth of which appear only once. Enrolled ophthalmopathy patients presented with a Clinical Activity Score of at least 3, a NOSPECS grade of at least 4, and disease duration under 3 months.

The sequence was obtained from a woman aged 40 to 50 with Graves' ophthalmopathy. Sequencing was performed on blood. The chain is built from TRBV29-1 and TRBJ1-2; no reliable D call. This CDR3 is CSVDQWLNYGYTF. The CDR3 DNA reads TGCAGCGTTGATCAATGGCTCAACTATGGCTACACCTTC.